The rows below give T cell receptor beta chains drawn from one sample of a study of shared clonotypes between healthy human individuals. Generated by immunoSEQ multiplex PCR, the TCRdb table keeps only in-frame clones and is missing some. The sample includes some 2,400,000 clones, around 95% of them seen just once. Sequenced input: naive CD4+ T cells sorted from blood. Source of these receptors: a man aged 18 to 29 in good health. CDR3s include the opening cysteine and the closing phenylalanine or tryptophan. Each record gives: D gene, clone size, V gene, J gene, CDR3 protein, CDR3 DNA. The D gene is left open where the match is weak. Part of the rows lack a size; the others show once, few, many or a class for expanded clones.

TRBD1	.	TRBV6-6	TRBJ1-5	CASSPGQGDNQPQHF	TGTGCCAGCAGCCCGGGACAGGGGGACAATCAGCCCCAGCATTTT
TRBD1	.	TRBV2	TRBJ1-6	CASSEGTGENSPLHF	TGTGCCAGCAGTGAAGGGACAGGGGAGAATTCACCCCTCCACTTT
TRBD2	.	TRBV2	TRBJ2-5	CASSVLRGGQETQYF	TGTGCCAGCAGTGTGTTGCGGGGGGGCCAGGAGACCCAGTACTTC
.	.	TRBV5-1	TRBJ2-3	CASSLTPGTRTQYF	TGCGCCAGCAGCTTGACCCCCGGGACACGTACGCAGTATTTT
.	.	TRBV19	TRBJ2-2	CASNGGRTGNTGELFF	TGTGCCAGTAACGGGGGAAGGACAGGGAACACCGGGGAGCTGTTTTTT
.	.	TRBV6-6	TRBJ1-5	CASSSAGVQPQHF	TGTGCCAGCAGTTCGGCAGGAGTTCAGCCCCAGCATTTT
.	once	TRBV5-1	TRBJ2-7	CASSLLVGSSHEQYF	TGCGCCAGCAGCTTGTTGGTTGGTAGTTCCCACGAGCAGTACTTC
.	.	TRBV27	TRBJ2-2	CASSFVRGSGPGELFF	TGTGCCAGCAGTTTCGTCCGAGGGAGTGGTCCCGGGGAGCTGTTTTTT
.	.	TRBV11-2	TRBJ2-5	CASSLVGKQETQYF	TGTGCCAGCAGCTTAGTAGGGAAGCAAGAGACCCAGTACTTC
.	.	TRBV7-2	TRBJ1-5	CASSLAAVGQPQHF	TGTGCCAGCAGCTTAGCGGCGGTGGGTCAGCCCCAGCATTTT